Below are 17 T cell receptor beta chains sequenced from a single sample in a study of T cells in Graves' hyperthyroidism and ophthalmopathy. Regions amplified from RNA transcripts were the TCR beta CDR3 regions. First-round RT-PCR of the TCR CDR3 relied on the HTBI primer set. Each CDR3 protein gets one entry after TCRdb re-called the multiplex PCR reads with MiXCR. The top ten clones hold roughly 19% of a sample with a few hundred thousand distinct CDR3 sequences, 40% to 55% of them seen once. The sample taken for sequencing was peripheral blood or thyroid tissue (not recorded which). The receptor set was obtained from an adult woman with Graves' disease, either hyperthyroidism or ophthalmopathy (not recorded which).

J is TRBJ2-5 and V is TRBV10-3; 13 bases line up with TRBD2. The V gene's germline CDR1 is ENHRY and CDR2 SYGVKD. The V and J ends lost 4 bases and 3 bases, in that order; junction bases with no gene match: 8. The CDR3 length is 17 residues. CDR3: CAISVGGLAGEKETQYF. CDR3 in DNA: TGTGCCATCAGTGTCGGAGGACTAGCGGGAGAAAAAGAGACCCAGTACTTC.

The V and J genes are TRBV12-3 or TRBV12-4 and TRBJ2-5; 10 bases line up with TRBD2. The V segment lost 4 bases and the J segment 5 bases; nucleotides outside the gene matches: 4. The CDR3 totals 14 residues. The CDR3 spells CASSSWTSGETQYF. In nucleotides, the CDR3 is TGTGCCAGCAGTTCCTGGACTAGCGGCGAGACCCAGTACTTC.

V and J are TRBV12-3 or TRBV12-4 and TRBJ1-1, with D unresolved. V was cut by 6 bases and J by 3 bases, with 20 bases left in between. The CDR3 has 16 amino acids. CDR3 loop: CASRAGRRWRHTEAFF. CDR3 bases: TGTGCCAGCAGGGCGGGTCGTCGGTGGAGGCACACTGAAGCTTTCTTT.

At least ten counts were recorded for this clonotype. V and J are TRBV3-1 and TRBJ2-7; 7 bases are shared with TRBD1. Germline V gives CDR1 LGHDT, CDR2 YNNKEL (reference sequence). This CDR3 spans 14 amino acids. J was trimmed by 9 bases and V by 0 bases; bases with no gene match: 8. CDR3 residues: CASSQDDRDLWQYF. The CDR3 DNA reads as TGTGCCAGCAGCCAAGACGACAGGGACCTTTGGCAGTACTTC.

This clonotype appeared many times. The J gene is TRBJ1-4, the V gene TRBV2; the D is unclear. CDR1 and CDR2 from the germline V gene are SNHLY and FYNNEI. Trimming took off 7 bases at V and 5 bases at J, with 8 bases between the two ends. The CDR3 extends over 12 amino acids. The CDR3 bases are TGTGCCAGCACGGCTACCAATGAAAAACTGTTTTTT. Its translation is CASTATNEKLFF.

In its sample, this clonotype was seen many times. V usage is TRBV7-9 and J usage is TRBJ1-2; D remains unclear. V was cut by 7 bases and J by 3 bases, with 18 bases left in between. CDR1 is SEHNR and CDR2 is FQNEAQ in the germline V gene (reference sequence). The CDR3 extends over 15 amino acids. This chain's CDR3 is CASNEYQRADYGYTF. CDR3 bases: TGTGCCAGCAACGAGTACCAACGGGCGGACTATGGCTACACCTTC.

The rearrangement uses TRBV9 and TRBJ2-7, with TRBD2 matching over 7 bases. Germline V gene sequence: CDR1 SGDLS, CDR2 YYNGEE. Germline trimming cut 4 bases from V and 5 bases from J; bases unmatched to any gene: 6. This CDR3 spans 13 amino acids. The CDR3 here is CASSPERDHEQYF. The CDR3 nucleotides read TGTGCCAGCAGCCCCGAGCGGGATCACGAGCAGTACTTC.

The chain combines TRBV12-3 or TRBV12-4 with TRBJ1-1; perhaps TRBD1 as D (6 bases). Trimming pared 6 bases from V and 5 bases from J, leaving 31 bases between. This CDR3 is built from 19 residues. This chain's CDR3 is CASSLTVPGGWGRRTEAFF. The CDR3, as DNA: TGTGCCAGCAGCTTGACAGTACCCGGTGGATGGGGGCGGAGGACTGAAGCTTTCTTT.

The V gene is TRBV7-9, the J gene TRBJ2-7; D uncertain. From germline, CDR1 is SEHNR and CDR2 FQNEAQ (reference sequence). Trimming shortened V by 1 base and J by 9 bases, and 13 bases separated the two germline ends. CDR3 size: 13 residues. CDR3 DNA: TGTGCCAGCAGCTTAGGTCAGGACGGCGCGCAGTACTTC. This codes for CASSLGQDGAQYF.

CDR3 sequence (DNA): TGTGCCAGCAGCCTCCGGGACGCCAGTGCTACCCGGGACTATGGCTACACCTTC. This gives the protein CASSLRDASATRDYGYTF. The J gene is TRBJ1-2, the V gene TRBV9, with D perhaps TRBD1 (5 bases). Germline V CDR1 and CDR2: SGDLS, YYNGEE. Trimming took off 4 bases at V and 3 bases at J, with 25 bases between the two ends. This CDR3 is built from 18 residues.

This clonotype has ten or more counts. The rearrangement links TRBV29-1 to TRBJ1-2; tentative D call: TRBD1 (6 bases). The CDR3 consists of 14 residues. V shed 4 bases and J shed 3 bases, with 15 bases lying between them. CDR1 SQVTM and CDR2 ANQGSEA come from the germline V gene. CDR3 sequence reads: CSVGGRGRDYGYTF. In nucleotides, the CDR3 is TGCAGCGTTGGGGGGCGCGGGAGGGACTATGGCTACACCTTC.

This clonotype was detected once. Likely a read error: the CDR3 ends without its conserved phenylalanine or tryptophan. The CDR3 protein is CASSPGLADYEQYL. CDR3 nucleotides: TGTGCCAGCAGCCCGGGACTAGCTGACTACGAGCAGTACCTC. The V call is TRBV7-2, the J call TRBJ2-7, with 9 bases identical to TRBD2. This CDR3 is 14 amino acids long. After removal of 5 bases from V and 3 bases from J, the junction contained 5 bases not matched to a gene. Germline CDR1 SGHTA, CDR2 FQGNSA.

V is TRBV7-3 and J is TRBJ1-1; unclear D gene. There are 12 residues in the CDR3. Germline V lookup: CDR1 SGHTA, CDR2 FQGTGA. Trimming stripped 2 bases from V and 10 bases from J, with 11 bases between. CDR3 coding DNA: TGTGCCAGCAGCTTAGGGAGGACGAGAGCTTTCTTT. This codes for CASSLGRTRAFF.

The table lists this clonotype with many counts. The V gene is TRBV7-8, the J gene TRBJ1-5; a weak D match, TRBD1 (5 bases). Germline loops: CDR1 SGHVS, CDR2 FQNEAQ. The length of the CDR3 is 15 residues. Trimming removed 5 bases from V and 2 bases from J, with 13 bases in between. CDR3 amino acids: CASSRATVGNQPQHF. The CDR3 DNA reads TGTGCCAGCAGCCGCGCGACAGTCGGCAATCAGCCCCAGCATTTT.

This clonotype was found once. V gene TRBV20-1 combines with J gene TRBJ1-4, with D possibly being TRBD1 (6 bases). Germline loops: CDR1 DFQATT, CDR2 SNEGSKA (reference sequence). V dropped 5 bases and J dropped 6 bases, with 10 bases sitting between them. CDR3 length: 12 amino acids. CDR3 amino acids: CSAWTVDEKLFF. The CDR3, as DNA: TGCAGTGCTTGGACAGTGGATGAAAAACTGTTTTTT.

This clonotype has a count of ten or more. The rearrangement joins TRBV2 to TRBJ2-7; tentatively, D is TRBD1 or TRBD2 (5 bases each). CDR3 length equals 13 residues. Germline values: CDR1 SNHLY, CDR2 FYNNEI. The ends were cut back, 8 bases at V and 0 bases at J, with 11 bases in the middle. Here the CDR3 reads CASGDPRSYEQYF. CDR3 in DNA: TGTGCCAGCGGGGACCCCCGCTCCTACGAGCAGTACTTC. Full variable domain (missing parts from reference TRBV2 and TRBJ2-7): EPEVTQTPSHQVTQMGQEVILRCVPISNHLYFYWYRQILGQKVEFLVSFYNNEISEKSEIFDDQFSVERPDGSNFTLKIRSTKLEDSAMYFCASGDPRSYEQYFGPGTRLTVT.

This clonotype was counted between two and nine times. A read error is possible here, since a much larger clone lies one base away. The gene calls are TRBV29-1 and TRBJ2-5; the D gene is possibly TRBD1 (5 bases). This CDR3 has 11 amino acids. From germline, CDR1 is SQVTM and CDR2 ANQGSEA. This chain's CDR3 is CSALGQGTQYF. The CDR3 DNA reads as TGCAGCGCGTTAGGACAAGGGACCCAGTACTTC.